This T cell receptor (beta chain) was captured in a study of CD8+ T cells in alopecia areata. For the study at large: Among treated patients, oral tofacitinib was administered at 5 to 10 mg twice daily. The study gave tofacitinib for 6 to 18 months, then 6 months off drug.

V lost 3 bases and J lost 0; bases outside the gene matches: 5. Per the germline V gene, CDR1 is MGHDK and CDR2 is SYGVNS. CDR3 length: 16 amino acids. This clone showed up just a few times. In each case, RNA was isolated and then reverse transcribed into cDNA as the sequencing template. Data came from immunoSEQ multiplex PCR; TCRdb stores just in-frame clones and leaves some out. Found here are 110,000 to 150,000 clones, approximately 49% of them singletons; the top ten hold 0.85% to 1%. Individuals with alopecia areata gave both lesional scalp punch biopsies and peripheral blood for collection. V is TRBV25-1 and J is TRBJ2-1; 7 nucleotides agree with TRBD2. This receptor was taken from a human donor with alopecia areata. Source: CD4+ T cells sorted from blood, taken at week 0. CDR3: CASSDGSGLSYNEQFF. The CDR3 DNA is TGTGCCAGCAGTGATGGTAGCGGGCTCTCCTACAATGAGCAGTTCTTC.